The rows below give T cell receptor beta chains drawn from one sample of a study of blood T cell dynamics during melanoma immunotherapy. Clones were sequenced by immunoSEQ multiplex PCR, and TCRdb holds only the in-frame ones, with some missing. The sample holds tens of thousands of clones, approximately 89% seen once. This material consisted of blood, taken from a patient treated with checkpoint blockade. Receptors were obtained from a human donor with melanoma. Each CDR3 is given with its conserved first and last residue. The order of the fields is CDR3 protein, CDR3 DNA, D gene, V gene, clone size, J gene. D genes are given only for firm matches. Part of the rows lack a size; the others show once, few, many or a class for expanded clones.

CASSITGVRSGNTIYF,TGTGCCAGCAGCATAACAGGAGTCCGCTCTGGAAACACCATATATTTT,NA,TRBV5-8,once,TRBJ1-3
CASSYGGNTGELFF,TGTGCCAGCAGTTATGGGGGGAACACCGGGGAGCTGTTTTTT,NA,TRBV28,NA,TRBJ2-2
CASSPRGDRELFF,TGTGCCAGCTCACCACGGGGTGACCGGGAGCTGTTTTTT,NA,TRBV18,NA,TRBJ2-2
CASTRTGGREQFF,TGTGCCAGCACGAGGACTGGGGGGAGGGAGCAGTTCTTC,NA,TRBV6-5,NA,TRBJ2-1
CASSPRGTIGTEAFF,TGTGCCAGTAGTCCCCGGGGGACGATCGGCACTGAAGCTTTCTTT,NA,TRBV19,NA,TRBJ1-1
CASSFRGPNYGYTF,TGTGCCAGCAGTTTCAGGGGGCCTAACTATGGCTACACCTTC,TRBD1,TRBV6-5,NA,TRBJ1-2
CASRGRLARKKNEQFF,TGTGCCAGCAGAGGTAGACTAGCGCGAAAGAAAAATGAGCAGTTCTTC,TRBD2,TRBV25-1,once,TRBJ2-1
CASSLVGGRQETQYF,TGTGCCAGCAGCTTGGTAGGGGGGAGACAAGAGACCCAGTACTTC,NA,TRBV5-6,NA,TRBJ2-5
CAISEGTSGASKDEQFF,TGTGCCATCAGTGAGGGGACTAGCGGGGCCTCAAAGGATGAGCAGTTCTTC,TRBD2,TRBV10-3,NA,TRBJ2-1
CAWGTGIYNEQFF,TGTGCCTGGGGGACAGGGATATACAATGAGCAGTTCTTC,TRBD1,TRBV30,NA,TRBJ2-1
CASSVGQGYTEAFF,TGTGCCAGCAGCGTAGGTCAGGGTTACACTGAAGCTTTCTTT,NA,TRBV9,few,TRBJ1-1